The clone carrying this TCR beta chain was counted between two and nine times. Its antigen remains unidentified. Other autoimmune diseases, uncontrolled infections, pregnancy or lactation led to the exclusion of patients. The PBMCs had their origin in approximately 10 ml of fresh peripheral blood. Amplification of TCR beta CDR3 regions used RNA transcripts. Amplification began with first-round RT-PCR using HTBI primers, then second-round multiplex PCR was performed. TCRdb called the multiplex PCR reads again in MiXCR, with one record for every CDR3 protein. The table records a few hundred thousand distinct CDR3 sequences, under 25% of them present only once. The sample is drawn from a study of Graves' ophthalmopathy and Graves' hyperthyroidism. The CDR3 is made up of 12 amino acids. Germline CDR1 is GTSNPN and CDR2 is SVGIG (reference sequence). Trimming left V 0 bases short and J 11 bases short, with 13 bases between.

Study-level findings and limits: Most thyroid-expanded clonotypes exceeding 0.001 frequency were also found in blood.

Source material: peripheral blood. The source of this sequence is a woman in her late teens or twenties with stable Graves' hyperthyroidism. J is TRBJ1-2 and V is TRBV30; no clear D gene. CDR3 DNA sequence: TGTGCCTGGAGTGTACCCGCGGTAGGATACACCTTC. It codes for CAWSVPAVGYTF.